Following are 5 T cell receptor beta chains from one sample sequenced in a study of T cell responses to AZD1222 COVID-19 vaccine. Sequenced by immunoSEQ multiplex PCR; TCRdb stores in-frame clones only, minus some. The profile shows roughly 170,000 clones, just over 85% of them singletons. Sequencing was performed on peripheral blood, taken on day 0 of AZD1222 vaccination. These receptor sequences come from an adult in good health.

The chain employs TRBV5-5 and TRBJ2-7; D gene ambiguous. This CDR3 comprises 15 residues. The V end lost 0 bases, the J end lost 4 bases, and 14 bases lay between the germline ends. CDR1 and CDR2 from the germline V gene are SGHKS and YYEKEE (reference sequence). Written as DNA, the CDR3 is TGTGCCAGCAGCTTGGGACATAATATACCATACGAGCAGTACTTC. Translated: CASSLGHNIPYEQYF.

The genes are TRBV7-6 and TRBJ2-1, with D uncertain. Trimming shortened V by 5 bases and J by 5 bases, and 4 bases separated the two germline ends. The CDR3 is 11 amino acids. Per germline, CDR1 SGHVS and CDR2 FNYEAQ. DNA of the CDR3: TGTGCCAGCAGCCACCACAATGAGCAGTTCTTC. This encodes CASSHHNEQFF.

V gene TRBV27 combines with J gene TRBJ1-1, with D maybe TRBD1 (6 bases). This CDR3 has 13 amino acids. Germline-derived CDR1 and CDR2 are MNHEY and SMNVEV (reference sequence). V was pared by 5 bases and J by 8 bases, with 15 bases between. The CDR3 spells CASSPSTGTEAFF. CDR3 coding DNA: TGTGCCAGCAGTCCGTCGACAGGAACGGAAGCTTTCTTT.

This chain links TRBV4-2 with TRBJ2-1; a weak D match, TRBD2 (6 bases). V was pared by 4 bases and J by 5 bases, with 12 bases between. From germline, CDR1 is LGHNA and CDR2 YNFKEQ. CDR3 size: 14 residues. The CDR3 sequence is CASSPSGTHNEQFF. DNA for the CDR3: TGTGCCAGCAGCCCATCCGGGACTCACAATGAGCAGTTCTTC.

The gene calls are TRBV12-5 and TRBJ2-7; tentative D call: TRBD1 (7 bases). V was pared by 11 bases and J by 3 bases, with 26 bases between. CDR3 length: 16 residues. CDR1 and CDR2 from the germline V gene are LGHNT and FRNRAP. As DNA, the CDR3 is TGTGCTGGGGGGACAGTATCCCCTGCCCAGCACTACGAGCAGTACTTC. Protein product: CAGGTVSPAQHYEQYF.